A single sample gave rise to the 5 T cell receptor beta chains below, sequenced in a study of blood T cell repertoires in COVID-19. This table comes from immunoSEQ multiplex PCR, and its TCRdb copy is limited to in-frame clones, with some not included. The repertoire has under 200,000 clones, roughly 84% of them found once; the top ten carry more than 6.5%. Input material: peripheral blood. These receptors were obtained from a woman aged 60-75 years with COVID-19, enrolled during active disease.

A remark on this clone: Other DNA sequences from this sample encode an identical CDR3 as well. The chain uses TRBV18 and TRBJ1-1; D is ambiguous. The CDR3 spans 13 residues. Germline V gene lookup returns CDR1 KGHSH and CDR2 LQKENI. Trimming took off 2 bases at V and 1 base at J, with 5 bases between the two ends. The CDR3 DNA reads as TGTGCCAGCTCACCAACAAGGAACACTGAAGCTTTCTTT. Amino acids: CASSPTRNTEAFF.

The gene calls are TRBV5-1 and TRBJ1-5; D unresolved. The length of the CDR3 is 14 residues. V shed 0 bases and J shed 2 bases, with 6 bases lying between them. Per the germline V gene, CDR1 is SGHRS and CDR2 is YFSETQ. The CDR3 DNA reads as TGCGCCAGCAGCTTGGGCGGAGGCAATCAGCCCCAGCATTTT. Its translation is CASSLGGGNQPQHF.

The rearrangement uses TRBV9 and TRBJ2-1, with a weak D call TRBD1 (5 bases). Germline-derived CDR1 and CDR2 are SGDLS and YYNGEE. CDR3 length equals 16 residues. V was cut by 4 bases and J by 7 bases, with 21 bases left in between. The CDR3 loop reads CASSPDWGRVLNEQFF. CDR3 bases: TGTGCCAGCAGCCCCGACTGGGGCCGGGTTTTAAATGAGCAGTTCTTC.

V gene TRBV7-9 combines with J gene TRBJ1-3, with D unclear. The CDR3 loop spans 13 amino acids. With 5 bases removed from V and 5 bases from J, the gap between germline ends came to 10 bases. In germline, CDR1 is SEHNR, CDR2 FQNEAQ (reference sequence). The CDR3 DNA sequence: TGTGCCAGCAGCCCGTTGACTCGAAACACCATATATTTT. This encodes CASSPLTRNTIYF.

The chain carries TRBV10-3 and TRBJ1-5, with no clear D. The CDR3 is made up of 14 amino acids. Germline-derived CDR1 and CDR2 are ENHRY and SYGVKD. Trimming removed 0 bases from V and 9 bases from J, with 12 bases in between. This CDR3 is CAISESAGVMPQHF. The CDR3 DNA reads TGTGCCATCAGTGAGTCCGCGGGAGTGATGCCCCAGCATTTT.